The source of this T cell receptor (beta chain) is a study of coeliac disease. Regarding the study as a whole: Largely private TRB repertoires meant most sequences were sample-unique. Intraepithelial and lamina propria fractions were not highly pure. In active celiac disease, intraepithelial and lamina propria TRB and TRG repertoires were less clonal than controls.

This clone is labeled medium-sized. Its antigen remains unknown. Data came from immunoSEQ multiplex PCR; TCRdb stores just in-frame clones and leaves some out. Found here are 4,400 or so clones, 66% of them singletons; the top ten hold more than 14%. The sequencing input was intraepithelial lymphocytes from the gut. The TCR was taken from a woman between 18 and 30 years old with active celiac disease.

The CDR3 sequence: CASSAQEEQYF. DNA for the CDR3: TGTGCCAGCAGCGCCCAAGAGGAGCAGTACTTC. The rearrangement joins TRBV7-2 to TRBJ2-7; D unresolved. In germline, CDR1 is SGHTA, CDR2 FQGNSA. This CDR3 comprises 11 residues. With 5 bases removed from V and 7 bases from J, the gap between germline ends came to 9 bases.